These 20 T cell receptor beta chains came from one sample sequenced in a study of blood T cell repertoires in COVID-19. Assay: immunoSEQ multiplex PCR; the TCRdb copy retains only in-frame clones and omits some. The repertoire includes around 200,000 clones, 88% of them detected once, and 1.5% to 2% sits in the top ten. Sequencing input: peripheral blood. The receptors shown here come from a man between 18 and 35 years old with active or convalescent COVID-19.

The chain couples TRBV13 to TRBJ2-7, with TRBD2 matching over 11 bases. CDR3 length: 15 residues. V shed 5 bases and J 0 bases; nucleotides not matched to a gene: 3. Germline CDR1 and CDR2: PRHDT and FYEKMQ (reference sequence). The CDR3 protein is CASSGGTSGSYEQYF. The CDR3 DNA follows: TGTGCCAGCAGCGGGGGGACTAGCGGCTCCTACGAGCAGTACTTC.

V gene TRBV29-1 combines with J gene TRBJ2-3; 9 bases map to TRBD1. J was trimmed by 0 bases and V by 4 bases; bases with no gene match: 2. This CDR3 region has 14 residues. Germline-derived CDR1 and CDR2 are SQVTM and ANQGSEA. Here the CDR3 reads CSVGGQGSTDTQYF. CDR3 DNA sequence: TGCAGCGTTGGGGGACAGGGTAGCACAGATACGCAGTATTTT.

Turning to this clone: Other DNA sequences from this sample encode an identical CDR3 as well. The chain has TRBV19 and TRBJ1-2; D not certain. Trimming removed 3 bases from V and 1 base from J, with 3 bases in between. The length of the CDR3 is 12 residues. The germline V gene encodes CDR1 LNHDA and CDR2 SQIVND (reference sequence). The chain's CDR3 is CASSILNYGYTF. DNA for the CDR3: TGTGCCAGTAGTATCCTTAACTATGGCTACACCTTC.

The chain carries TRBV5-1 and TRBJ2-7; tentative D call: TRBD2 (5 bases). V was trimmed by 5 bases and J by 3 bases, leaving 21 bases between them. Germline lookup yields CDR1 SGHRS and CDR2 YFSETQ. CDR3 length equals 16 residues. CDR3 nucleotides: TGCGCCAGCAGTCCTAATACCGGGGAAAGTTTCTACGAGCAGTACTTC. This translates into CASSPNTGESFYEQYF.

This sequence joins TRBV12-3 or TRBV12-4 and TRBJ2-7; D unclear. The V and J ends lost 2 bases and 3 bases respectively, with 5 bases between them. The CDR3 loop spans 12 amino acids. CDR3 loop: CASSLPNYEQYF. The CDR3 DNA sequence: TGTGCCAGCAGTTTACCTAACTACGAGCAGTACTTC.

The rearrangement joins TRBV3-1 (or the pseudogene TRBV3-2) to TRBJ1-6; 11 bases are shared with TRBD1. Germline values: CDR1 LGHDT, CDR2 YNNKEL (reference sequence). V trimming: 4 bases; J trimming: 10 bases; junction bases outside the gene matches: 3. The CDR3 totals 14 residues. The CDR3: CASSPGTGGSPLHF. In DNA, the CDR3 is TGTGCCAGCAGCCCCGGGACAGGGGGATCACCCCTCCACTTT.

The chain has TRBV29-1 and TRBJ1-1; a possible D gene is TRBD1 (6 bases). The CDR3 consists of 12 residues. V lost 6 bases to trimming and J lost 1 base, with 9 bases between them. The V gene's germline CDR1 is SQVTM and CDR2 ANQGSEA. DNA for the CDR3: TGCAGCGTGACCAGGGGGAACACTGAAGCTTTCTTT. Amino acids: CSVTRGNTEAFF.

In its sample, this clone was seen once. The chain links TRBV3-1 (or the pseudogene TRBV3-2) to TRBJ2-1; 7 nucleotides agree with TRBD1. Trimming cost V 5 bases and J 6 bases; bases outside gene matches: 4. This CDR3 contains 13 residues. The germline V gene has CDR1 LGHDT and CDR2 YNNKEL (reference sequence). Here the CDR3 DNA reads TGTGCCAGCAGCAAGGGACAGATCAATGAGCAGTTCTTC. As protein: CASSKGQINEQFF.

This sequence joins TRBV24-1 and TRBJ2-7; the D is unclear. Germline V gives CDR1 KGHDR, CDR2 SFDVKD. Trimming left V 4 bases short and J 3 bases short, with 6 bases between. The CDR3 is 12 residues long. CDR3 protein: CATSDDNYEQYF. In DNA form, the CDR3 reads TGTGCCACCAGTGACGACAACTACGAGCAGTACTTC.

This chain connects TRBV7-8 to TRBJ2-7; 8 nucleotides match TRBD1. J gave up 0 bases and V 3 bases, and 10 bases lay outside the gene matches. Germline V gene data show CDR1 as SGHVS and CDR2 as FQNEAQ. CDR3 length equals 17 residues. The chain's CDR3 is CASSLDRVARVSYEQYF. CDR3 DNA sequence: TGTGCCAGCAGCTTGGACAGGGTGGCGAGGGTCTCCTACGAGCAGTACTTC.

The CDR3 nucleotides are TGCGCCAGCAGTGAATTGACAGGGCCTGGAAACACCATATATTTT. Amino acid sequence: CASSELTGPGNTIYF. V usage is TRBV10-1 and J usage is TRBJ1-3, with 7 bases matching TRBD1. From germline, CDR1 is WNHNN and CDR2 SYGVQD (reference sequence). V lost 3 bases to trimming and J lost 2 bases; unmatched junction nucleotides: 4. The CDR3 is 15 amino acids.

V is TRBV25-1 and J is TRBJ2-1, with 14 bases identical to TRBD2. This CDR3 is built from 18 residues. With 0 bases clipped from V and 7 bases from J, the junction kept 8 bases outside the gene matches. Germline loops: CDR1 MGHDK, CDR2 SYGVNS. This chain's CDR3 is CASSEYGGLAGAYNEQFF. CDR3 nucleotide sequence: TGTGCCAGCAGTGAATATGGGGGACTAGCGGGAGCTTATAATGAGCAGTTCTTC.

V is TRBV18 and J is TRBJ1-3; tentative D call: TRBD1 (6 bases). Germline CDR1 reads KGHSH; CDR2 reads LQKENI. The length of the CDR3 is 16 residues. Trimming removed 10 bases from V and 1 base from J, with 20 bases in between. CDR3: CATSSGGSYSGNTIYF. The CDR3 DNA reads TGTGCCACTTCATCGGGGGGCAGTTATTCTGGAAACACCATATATTTT.

The J gene is TRBJ2-1, the V gene TRBV3-1 (or the pseudogene TRBV3-2); weak D call: TRBD2 (6 bases). The CDR3 extends over 16 amino acids. From germline, CDR1 is LGHDT and CDR2 YNNKEL (reference sequence). The V end was cut by 0 bases, the J end by 9 bases, with 18 bases between. The CDR3 DNA is TGTGCCAGCAGCCAAGAGGGCGGGATGCCCAGTGGTGAGCAGTTCTTC. Translating it yields CASSQEGGMPSGEQFF.

CDR3 nucleotides: TGTGCCAGCAGTCCGCGGCCTCGGCCAGAGACCCAGTACTTC. This codes for CASSPRPRPETQYF. This rearrangement joins TRBV27 to TRBJ2-5, with D hard to call. The CDR3 contains 14 residues. The germline CDR1 and CDR2 sequences are MNHEY and SMNVEV (reference sequence). Trimming stripped 5 bases from V and 4 bases from J, with 14 bases between.

The chain employs TRBV19 and TRBJ2-7, with D hard to call. This CDR3 has 15 residues. The germline gives CDR1 LNHDA, CDR2 SQIVND (reference sequence). Trimming cost V 1 base and J 3 bases, with 13 bases left between them. The CDR3 spells CASSIGEPSRYEQYF. DNA of the CDR3: TGTGCCAGTAGTATAGGAGAACCGAGCCGCTACGAGCAGTACTTC.

The chain is built from TRBV10-3 and TRBJ1-4; no reliable D call. V was cut by 2 bases and J by 5 bases, with 6 bases left in between. This CDR3 is built from 13 residues. Germline V lookup: CDR1 ENHRY, CDR2 SYGVKD. CDR3 in DNA: TGTGCCATCAGTGAGGGCCAAAATGAAAAACTGTTTTTT. Translated: CAISEGQNEKLFF.

This sequence joins TRBV7-9 and TRBJ2-5, with 14 bases matching TRBD2. Germline loops: CDR1 SEHNR, CDR2 FQNEAQ (reference sequence). The CDR3 consists of 17 residues. The J segment lost 1 base and the V segment lost 5 bases, leaving 6 bases of the junction unmatched. The CDR3 bases are TGTGCCAGCAGCCTCAGACTAGCGGGAGGGATCCAAGAGACCCAGTACTTC. Translating gives CASSLRLAGGIQETQYF.

The chain employs TRBV19 and TRBJ2-1; 13 bases line up with TRBD2. Germline V gene data show CDR1 as LNHDA and CDR2 as SQIVND (reference sequence). The length of the CDR3 is 15 residues. V shed 6 bases and J 3 bases; nucleotides not matched to a gene: 2. The CDR3 protein is CASSTSGRDYNEQFF. In nucleotides, the CDR3 is TGTGCCAGTAGCACTAGCGGGAGGGACTACAATGAGCAGTTCTTC.

This rearrangement joins TRBV28 to TRBJ1-5, with 8 nucleotides matching TRBD1. The CDR3 is made up of 19 amino acids. Per germline, CDR1 MDHEN and CDR2 SYDVKM. J gave up 0 bases and V 6 bases, and 16 bases lay outside the gene matches. The CDR3 reads CASRTDRGWLFLSNQPQHF. CDR3 DNA: TGTGCCAGCAGGACAGACAGGGGCTGGTTATTCCTTAGCAATCAGCCCCAGCATTTT.